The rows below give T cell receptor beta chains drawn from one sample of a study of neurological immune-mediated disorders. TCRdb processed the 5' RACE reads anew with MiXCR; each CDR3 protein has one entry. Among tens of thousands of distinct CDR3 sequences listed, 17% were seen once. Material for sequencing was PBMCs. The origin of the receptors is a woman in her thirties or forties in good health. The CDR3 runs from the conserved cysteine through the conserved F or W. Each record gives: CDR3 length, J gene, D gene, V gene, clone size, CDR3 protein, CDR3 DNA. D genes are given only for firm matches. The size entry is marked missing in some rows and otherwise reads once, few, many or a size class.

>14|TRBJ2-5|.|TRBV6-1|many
CASSEGPYQETQYF
TGTGCCAGCAGTGAAGGACCCTACCAAGAGACCCAGTACTTC
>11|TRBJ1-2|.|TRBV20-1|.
CSAPQAYGYTF
TGCAGTGCTCCGCAAGCCTATGGCTACACCTTC
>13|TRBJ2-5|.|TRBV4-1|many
CASSQEPVETQYF
TGCGCCAGCAGCCAAGAGCCGGTAGAGACCCAGTACTTC
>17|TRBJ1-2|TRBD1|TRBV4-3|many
CASSQDLNRGPTYGYTF
TGCGCCAGCAGCCAAGACCTAAACAGGGGGCCTACCTATGGCTACACCTTC
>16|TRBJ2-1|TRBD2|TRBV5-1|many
CASRAPSSGATNEQFF
TGCGCCAGCAGGGCCCCGTCTAGCGGTGCGACCAATGAGCAGTTCTTC
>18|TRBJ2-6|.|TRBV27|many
CASSPKATRVSGANVLTF
TGTGCCAGCAGCCCTAAAGCCACCAGAGTCTCTGGGGCCAACGTCCTGACTTTC
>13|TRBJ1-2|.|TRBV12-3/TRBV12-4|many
CASSLVGSYGYTF
TGTGCCAGCAGTTTAGTCGGATCCTATGGCTACACCTTC
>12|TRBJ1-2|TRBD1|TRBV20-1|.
CSSDRGGDGYTF
TGCAGTTCAGACAGGGGGGGTGATGGCTACACCTTC
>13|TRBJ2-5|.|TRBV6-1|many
CASSDTYQETQYF
TGTGCCAGCAGTGACACCTACCAAGAGACCCAGTACTTC
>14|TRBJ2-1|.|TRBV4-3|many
CASSQEGFSDEQFF
TGCGCCAGCAGCCAAGAAGGTTTTAGTGATGAGCAGTTCTTC
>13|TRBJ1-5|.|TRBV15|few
CATGATGVGPQHF
TGTGCCACCGGTGCGACGGGAGTAGGGCCCCAGCATTTT
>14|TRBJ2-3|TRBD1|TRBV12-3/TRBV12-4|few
CASITGQGSDTQYF
TGTGCCAGCATAACGGGACAGGGGTCAGATACGCAGTATTTT
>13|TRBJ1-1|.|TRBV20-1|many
CRTSEGSRTEAFF
TGCAGGACGTCAGAGGGCAGTCGCACTGAAGCTTTCTTT
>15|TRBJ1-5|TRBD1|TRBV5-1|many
CASSHTGGEDQPQHF
TGCGCCAGCAGCCACACAGGGGGTGAGGATCAGCCCCAGCATTTT
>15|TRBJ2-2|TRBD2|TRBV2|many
CASRPTSGGPGELFF
TGTGCCAGCAGACCCACTAGCGGGGGGCCTGGGGAGCTGTTTTTT
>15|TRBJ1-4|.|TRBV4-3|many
CASSQDGQVSEKLFF
TGCGCCAGCAGCCAAGATGGGCAGGTTAGCGAAAAACTGTTTTTT
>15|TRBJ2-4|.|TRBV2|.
CASSELAYGGNIQYF
TGTGCCAGCAGTGAGTTAGCGTATGGGGGAAACATTCAGTACTTC
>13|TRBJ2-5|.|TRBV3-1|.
CASSQAGIETQYF
TGTGCCAGCAGCCAAGCCGGGATTGAGACCCAGTACTTC
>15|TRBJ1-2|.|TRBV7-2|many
CASSLVWGNNYGYTF
TGTGCCAGCAGCTTAGTATGGGGCAATAACTATGGCTACACCTTC
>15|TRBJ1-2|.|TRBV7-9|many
CASSPVRAGAYGYTF
TGTGCCAGCAGCCCTGTGAGGGCTGGGGCCTATGGCTACACCTTC
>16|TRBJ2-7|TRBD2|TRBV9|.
CASSVAGAGGPYEQYF
TGTGCCAGCAGCGTAGCTGGAGCGGGAGGGCCCTACGAGCAGTACTTC
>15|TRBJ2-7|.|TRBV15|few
CATSRDPGFTYEQYF
TGTGCCACCAGCAGAGACCCAGGATTTACCTACGAGCAGTACTTC
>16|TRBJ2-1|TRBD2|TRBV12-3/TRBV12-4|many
CASSSTSGGAINEQFF
TGTGCCAGCAGTTCGACTAGCGGGGGGGCAATCAATGAGCAGTTCTTC
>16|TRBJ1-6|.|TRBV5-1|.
CASSSGPGQSNSPLHF
TGCGCCAGCAGCTCGGGACCGGGACAATCTAATTCACCCCTCCACTTT
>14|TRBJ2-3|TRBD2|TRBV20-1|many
CSIEAGGRPDTQYF
TGCAGTATAGAAGCGGGGGGGCGCCCAGATACGCAGTATTTT
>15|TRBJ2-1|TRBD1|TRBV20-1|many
CSARDFGTGRSEQFF
TGCAGTGCTAGAGATTTCGGGACAGGGCGATCCGAGCAGTTCTTC
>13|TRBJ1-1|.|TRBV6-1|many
CASKGIFPTEAFF
TGTGCCAGCAAGGGGATCTTCCCCACTGAAGCTTTCTTT
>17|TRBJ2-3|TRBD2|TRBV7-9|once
CASSAPGLAGGTDTQYF
TGTGCCAGCAGCGCCCCGGGACTAGCGGGGGGCACAGATACGCAGTATTTT
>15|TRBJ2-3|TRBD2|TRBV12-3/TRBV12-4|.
CASSPWGGYTDTQYF
TGTGCCAGCAGCCCGTGGGGGGGGTACACAGATACGCAGTATTTT
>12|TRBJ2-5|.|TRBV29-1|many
CSYWGRQETQYF
TGCAGCTATTGGGGCAGGCAAGAGACCCAGTACTTC
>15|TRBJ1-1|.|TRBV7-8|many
CASSQNPGSRGEAFF
TGTGCCAGCAGCCAGAACCCAGGGTCTCGCGGTGAAGCTTTCTTT
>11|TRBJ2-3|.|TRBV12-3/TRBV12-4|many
CASTHGDTQYF
TGTGCCAGCACCCATGGGGATACGCAGTATTTT
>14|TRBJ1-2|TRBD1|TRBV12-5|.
CASGLGTGVYGYTF
TGTGCTAGTGGTTTAGGGACAGGAGTCTATGGCTACACCTTC
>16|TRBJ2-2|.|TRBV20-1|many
CSARLPLRGPTGELFF
TGCAGTGCTAGACTCCCCCTGCGGGGGCCAACCGGGGAGCTGTTTTTT
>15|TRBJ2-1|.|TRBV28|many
CASSPSGEKNNEQFF
TGTGCCAGCAGTCCGTCAGGGGAAAAGAACAATGAGCAGTTCTTC
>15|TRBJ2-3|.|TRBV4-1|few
CASSQARLGTDTQYF
TGCGCCAGCAGCCAAGCTCGATTGGGGACAGATACGCAGTATTTT
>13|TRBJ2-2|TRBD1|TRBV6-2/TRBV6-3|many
CASSQGVPGELFF
TGTGCCAGCAGCCAGGGGGTCCCCGGGGAGCTGTTTTTT
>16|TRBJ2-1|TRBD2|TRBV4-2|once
CASSQVGTSGSNEQFF
TGTGCCAGCAGCCAAGTTGGGACTAGCGGGAGCAATGAGCAGTTCTTC
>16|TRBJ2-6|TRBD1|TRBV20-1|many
CSARDRGKSGANVLTF
TGCAGTGCTAGGGACAGGGGCAAGTCTGGGGCCAACGTCCTGACTTTC
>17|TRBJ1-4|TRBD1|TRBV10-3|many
CAISESAKTGSNEKLFF
TGTGCCATCAGTGAGTCGGCCAAGACAGGGAGTAATGAAAAACTGTTTTTT
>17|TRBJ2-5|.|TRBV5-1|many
CASSLPTGTSNGETQYF
TGCGCCAGCAGCTTGCCAACCGGGACATCAAACGGAGAGACCCAGTACTTC
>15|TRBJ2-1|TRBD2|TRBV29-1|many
CSVRGGGGTYNEQFF
TGCAGCGTCCGCGGGGGCGGGGGGACCTACAATGAGCAGTTCTTC
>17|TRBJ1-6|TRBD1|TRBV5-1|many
CASSPREGALNNSPLHF
TGCGCCAGCAGCCCCCGGGAGGGGGCTTTAAATAATTCACCCCTCCACTTT
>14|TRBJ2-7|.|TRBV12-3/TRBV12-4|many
CASSRYGSSYEQYF
TGTGCCAGCAGTCGTTACGGTAGCTCCTACGAGCAGTACTTC
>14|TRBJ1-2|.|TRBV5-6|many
CASSLDRTIYGYTF
TGTGCCAGCAGCTTGGACAGGACGATCTATGGCTACACCTTC
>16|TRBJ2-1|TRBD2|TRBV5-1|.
CASSPPGLAGQNEQFF
TGCGCCAGCAGCCCCCCGGGACTAGCGGGACAAAATGAGCAGTTCTTC
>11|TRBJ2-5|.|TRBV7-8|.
CASRGVETQYF
TGTGCCAGCAGGGGGGTAGAGACCCAGTACTTC
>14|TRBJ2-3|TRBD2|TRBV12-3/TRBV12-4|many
CASSTPRLAGVLYF
TGTGCCAGCAGTACCCCGAGACTAGCGGGGGTCCTGTATTTT
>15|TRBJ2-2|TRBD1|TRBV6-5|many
CASSYVGGETGELFF
TGTGCCAGCAGTTACGTAGGGGGCGAAACCGGGGAGCTGTTTTTT
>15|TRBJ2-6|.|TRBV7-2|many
CASSRDSSGANVLTF
TGTGCCAGCAGCCGTGACAGCTCTGGGGCCAACGTCCTGACTTTC
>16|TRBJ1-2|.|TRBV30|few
CAWSVFERELEYGYTF
TGTGCCTGGAGTGTTTTCGAACGGGAGCTCGAGTATGGCTACACCTTC
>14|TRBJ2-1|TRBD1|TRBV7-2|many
CASSLRAGGNEQFF
TGTGCCAGCAGCTTAAGGGCAGGGGGAAATGAGCAGTTCTTC
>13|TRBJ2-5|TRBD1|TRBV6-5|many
CASSQGAVETQYF
TGTGCCAGCAGCCAGGGGGCTGTAGAGACCCAGTACTTC
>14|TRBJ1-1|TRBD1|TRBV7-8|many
CASSFSQGPTEAFF
TGTGCCAGCAGCTTCTCACAGGGGCCCACTGAAGCTTTCTTT
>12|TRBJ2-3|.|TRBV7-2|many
CASSPGSDTQYF
TGTGCCAGCAGTCCAGGGTCCGATACGCAGTATTTT